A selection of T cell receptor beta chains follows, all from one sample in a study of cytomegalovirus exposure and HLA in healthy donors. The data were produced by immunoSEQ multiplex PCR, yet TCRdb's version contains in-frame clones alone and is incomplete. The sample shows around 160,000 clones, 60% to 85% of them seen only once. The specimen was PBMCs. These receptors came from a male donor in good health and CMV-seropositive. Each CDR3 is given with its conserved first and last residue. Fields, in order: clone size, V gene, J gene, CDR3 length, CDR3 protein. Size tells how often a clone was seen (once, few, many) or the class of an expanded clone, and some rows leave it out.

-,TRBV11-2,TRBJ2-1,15,CASSLGPGVGNEQFF
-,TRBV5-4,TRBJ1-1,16,CASSPGQELMNTEAFF
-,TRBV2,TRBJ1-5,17,CASSYRGTHYSNQPQHF
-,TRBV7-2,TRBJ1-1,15,CASSFPDRGKGEAFF
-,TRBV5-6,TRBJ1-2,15,CASSLYGLTNYGYTF
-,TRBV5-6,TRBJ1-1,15,CASSYRTGAFAEAFF
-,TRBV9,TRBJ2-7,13,CASSVAKGAEQYF
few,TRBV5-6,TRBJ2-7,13,CASSPDRGNEQYF
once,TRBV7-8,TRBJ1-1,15,CASSSGEGLNTEAFF
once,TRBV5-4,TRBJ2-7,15,CASAKGGGPEGEQYF
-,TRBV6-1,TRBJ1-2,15,CASSVFGQGDYGYTF
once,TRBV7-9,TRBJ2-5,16,CASSLSRDPGEETQYF
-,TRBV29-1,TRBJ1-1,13,CSVLQGTDTEAFF
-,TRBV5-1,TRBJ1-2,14,CASTYDRGYYGYTF
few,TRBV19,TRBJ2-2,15,CASRDTGDGTGELFF
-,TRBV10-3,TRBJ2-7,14,CAISERGAWDEQYF
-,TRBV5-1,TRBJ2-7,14,CASSGQGAGYEQYF
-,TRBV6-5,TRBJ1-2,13,CASSPGLYDGYTF
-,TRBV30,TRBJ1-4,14,CAWSSGSTNEKLFF
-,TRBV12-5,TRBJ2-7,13,CASGFTGAYEQYF
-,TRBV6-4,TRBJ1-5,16,CASSDFPDTDNQPQHF
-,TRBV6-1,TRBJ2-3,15,CASWKGRILADTQYF
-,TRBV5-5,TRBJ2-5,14,CASSLTTSLETQYF
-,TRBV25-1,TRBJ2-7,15,CASSTRSAGRYEQYF
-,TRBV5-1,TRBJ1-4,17,CASSLGSSGLTNEKLFF